This is a list of T cell receptor beta chains from one sample in a study of cytomegalovirus exposure and HLA in healthy donors. TCRdb's table, derived via immunoSEQ multiplex PCR, lists solely in-frame clones and lacks some. The data hold about 150,000 clones, with 60% to 85% observed a single time. The specimen was PBMCs. These TCRs come from a woman in her thirties or forties in good health and CMV-seronegative. Both conserved end residues are part of each CDR3. The D gene is left open where the match is weak. A row's size may be missing; if present it is once, few, many or a size class.

TRBV4-3	TRBJ1-3	-	-	TGCGCCAGCAGCCAAGAAGGGGACACCATATATTTT	CASSQEGDTIYF
TRBV21-1	TRBJ1-1	-	few	TGTGCCAGCAGCAAAGCGTCGGACAGGATCGAAGCTTTCTTT	CASSKASDRIEAFF
TRBV2	TRBJ2-5	TRBD1	-	TGTGCCAGCAGGACAGGGGAAGAGACCCAGTACTTC	CASRTGEETQYF
TRBV28	TRBJ1-2	-	-	TGTGCCAGCAGTCTCAGATCCTATGGCTACACCTTC	CASSLRSYGYTF
TRBV9	TRBJ2-2	-	once	TGTGCCAGCAGCGAGGGGACTTTCACCGGGGAGCTGTTTTTT	CASSEGTFTGELFF
TRBV9	TRBJ1-1	-	-	TGTGCCAGCAGCGTAGGGCGGGGGGGACAAGCGAACACTGAAGCTTTCTTT	CASSVGRGGQANTEAFF
TRBV28	TRBJ1-2	-	once	TGTGCCAGCAGTTCCAGCGGGGGGCCCTATGGCTACACCTTC	CASSSSGGPYGYTF
TRBV4-1	TRBJ2-4	TRBD1	once	TGCGCCAGCAGCCAAGGACAGGGGGAGAATACCAAAAACATTCAGTACTTC	CASSQGQGENTKNIQYF
TRBV27	TRBJ1-2	-	few	TGTGCCAGCAGTTTGGTCCCGAGTGGCTATGGCTACACCTTC	CASSLVPSGYGYTF
TRBV7-8	TRBJ1-2	-	-	TGTGCCAGCAGCTTATCAGGGGCTACGGGCTACACCTTC	CASSLSGATGYTF
TRBV5-6	TRBJ2-1	TRBD2	few	TGTGCCAGCCGGGGAGACGCGGGGGGTTGGTCCTACAATGAGCAGTTCTTC	CASRGDAGGWSYNEQFF
TRBV5-1	TRBJ2-3	TRBD1	-	TGCGCCAGCAGCCTACAGACAGGGGGCACAGATACGCAGTATTTT	CASSLQTGGTDTQYF
TRBV20-1	TRBJ1-2	-	-	TGCAGTGGGAGTTCCGGCTATGGCTACACCTTC	CSGSSGYGYTF
TRBV5-1	TRBJ1-2	-	once	TGCGCCAGCAGCTCCGAGGGACTTTTACGGGCTAACTATGGCTACACCTTC	CASSSEGLLRANYGYTF
TRBV4-1	TRBJ2-5	TRBD1	-	TGCGCCAGCAGCCCCGGGACAGGTGGTGAGACCCAGTACTTC	CASSPGTGGETQYF
TRBV29-1	TRBJ1-1	-	few	TGCAGCGTTGATAGCCAGTTGAACACTGAAGCTTTCTTT	CSVDSQLNTEAFF
TRBV2	TRBJ1-1	TRBD1	-	TGTGCCAGCAGTAACAGGGGACGGGAGACTGAAGCTTTCTTT	CASSNRGRETEAFF
TRBV6-1	TRBJ1-5	-	-	TGTGCCAGCAGTGAATTGCCAGGGTCAAGAAATCAGCCCCAGCATTTT	CASSELPGSRNQPQHF
TRBV30	TRBJ1-2	TRBD1	-	TGTGCCTGGGGACAGGGCTATGGCTACACCTTC	CAWGQGYGYTF
TRBV27	TRBJ1-5	TRBD1	-	TGTGCCAGCAGCCCCACAGGGGGCCATCAGCCCCAGCATTTT	CASSPTGGHQPQHF
TRBV6-4	TRBJ1-6	TRBD1	few	TGTGCCAGCAGTGACGACAGGGCCCCGAATTCACCCCTCCACTTT	CASSDDRAPNSPLHF
TRBV14	TRBJ1-1	TRBD1	once	TGTGCCAGCAGCCAGGGTTACAACAGGGGGCTCTTGGAGAACACTGAAGCTTTCTTT	CASSQGYNRGLLENTEAFF
TRBV19	TRBJ2-5	-	once	TGTGCCAGTGGGTGGACTCTAGGGGAGACCCAGTACTTC	CASGWTLGETQYF
TRBV30	TRBJ1-5	TRBD1	-	TGTGCCTGGAGTGTAGCAGGGGGAGGTCAGCCCCAGCATTTT	CAWSVAGGGQPQHF
TRBV27	TRBJ1-2	-	-	TGTGCCAGCAGGAGTGGTGTTGGAGGTGGCTACACCTTC	CASRSGVGGGYTF
TRBV2	TRBJ1-3	TRBD1	once	TGTGCCAGCAGCGGACAGGGCCACTCTGGAAACACCATATATTTT	CASSGQGHSGNTIYF
TRBV11-2	TRBJ1-2	-	-	TGTGCCAGCAGCTTACAGGCGAACTATGGCTACACCTTC	CASSLQANYGYTF
TRBV2	TRBJ1-1	TRBD1	-	TGTGCCAGCAGTCGACAGGGAGGAGGCACTGAAGCTTTCTTT	CASSRQGGGTEAFF
TRBV28	TRBJ1-4	TRBD1	-	TGTGCCAGCAGGCTCGTCGTGGGACAGAGGGAAAAACTGTTTTTT	CASRLVVGQREKLFF
TRBV5-4	TRBJ2-1	TRBD2	once	TGTGCCAGCAGCTACGGAGGACTAGCGGGGGGGCGGGAGCAGTTCTTC	CASSYGGLAGGREQFF
TRBV20-1	TRBJ2-7	TRBD1	-	TGCAGTGCTAGCGACAGGGGCGAGCAGTACTTC	CSASDRGEQYF
TRBV4-1	TRBJ1-3	-	-	TGCGCCAGCAGCCAAGTCCCTACGACTTCTGACGGAAACACCATATATTTT	CASSQVPTTSDGNTIYF
TRBV5-1	TRBJ2-2	-	-	TGCGCCAGCAGCCAAATACGGGGGGCGGACACCGGGGAGCTGTTTTTT	CASSQIRGADTGELFF
TRBV5-4	TRBJ1-1	-	-	TGTGCCAGCAGCTTTGTGTCCAGGGAGAACACTGAAGCTTTCTTT	CASSFVSRENTEAFF
TRBV5-1	TRBJ2-5	TRBD2	-	TGCGCCAGCAGCACAGTAGCGGGGGGCGAGGCGACCCAGTACTTC	CASSTVAGGEATQYF
TRBV5-4	TRBJ1-2	-	-	TGTGCCAGCAGCAAGCCTGACAGCTACTATGGCTACACCTTC	CASSKPDSYYGYTF
TRBV6-4	TRBJ2-2	-	-	TGTGCCAGCAGGGTGACATTTTCCACCGGGGAGCTGTTTTTT	CASRVTFSTGELFF
TRBV5-1	TRBJ2-3	TRBD2	once	TGCGCCAGCAGGATGACTAGCGGGGGAGCAGGGGATACGCAGTATTTT	CASRMTSGGAGDTQYF
TRBV28	TRBJ2-5	-	-	TGTGCCAGCAGTGGCTCAGGGGGAGGAGAGACCCAGTACTTC	CASSGSGGGETQYF
TRBV19	TRBJ1-2	TRBD1	few	TGTGCCAGTAGAACCGGGACAGCATCTAACTATGGCTACACCTTC	CASRTGTASNYGYTF
TRBV28	TRBJ1-6	TRBD1	-	TGTGCCAGCAGTTTCTCCGGGACAGGCCAAAATTCACCCCTCCACTTT	CASSFSGTGQNSPLHF
TRBV6-4	TRBJ1-2	-	-	TGTGCCAGCAGTGACTCAGGGAGCTATGGCTACACCTTC	CASSDSGSYGYTF
TRBV7-9	TRBJ1-1	-	-	TGTGCCAGCAGCGTACAGGGAAACACTGAAGCTTTCTTT	CASSVQGNTEAFF
TRBV7-2	TRBJ1-2	-	-	TGTGCCAGCAGCACAGGGATTGTCTACTATGGCTACACCTTC	CASSTGIVYYGYTF
TRBV7-3	TRBJ2-3	TRBD1	-	TGTGCCAGCAGCTTATCGGGACAGGCAGATACGCAGTATTTT	CASSLSGQADTQYF
TRBV6-5	TRBJ1-4	TRBD1	-	TGTGCCAGCAGTACCCCGGGACAGGGGGAAAAACTGTTTTTT	CASSTPGQGEKLFF
TRBV19	TRBJ2-1	TRBD1	-	TGTGCCAGTAGAACAGGGGAAGCTCGGAATGAGCAGTTCTTC	CASRTGEARNEQFF
TRBV10-3	TRBJ1-2	-	-	TGTGCCATCAGTGAGTCGGGCAGCCACTATGGCTACACCTTC	CAISESGSHYGYTF
TRBV6-6	TRBJ1-6	TRBD1	-	TGTGCCAGCAGCCCCAGGGGACAGGGTGATTCACCCCTCCACTTT	CASSPRGQGDSPLHF
TRBV12-5	TRBJ1-5	TRBD1	-	TGTGCTAGTGGTGGGGGACAGGGACGCAATCAGCCCCAGCATTTT	CASGGGQGRNQPQHF
TRBV4-1	TRBJ1-1	-	few	TGCGCCAGCAGCCAACCATCTAGGGGTACCGTACATTCGAACACTGAAGCTTTCTTT	CASSQPSRGTVHSNTEAFF
TRBV29-1	TRBJ1-1	-	-	TGCAGCGTTGCCGTGGGGGAGGATTGGAACACTGAAGCTTTCTTT	CSVAVGEDWNTEAFF
TRBV18	TRBJ1-2	-	-	TGTGCCAGCTCACCTTATGACAGTCCTAACTATGGCTACACCTTC	CASSPYDSPNYGYTF